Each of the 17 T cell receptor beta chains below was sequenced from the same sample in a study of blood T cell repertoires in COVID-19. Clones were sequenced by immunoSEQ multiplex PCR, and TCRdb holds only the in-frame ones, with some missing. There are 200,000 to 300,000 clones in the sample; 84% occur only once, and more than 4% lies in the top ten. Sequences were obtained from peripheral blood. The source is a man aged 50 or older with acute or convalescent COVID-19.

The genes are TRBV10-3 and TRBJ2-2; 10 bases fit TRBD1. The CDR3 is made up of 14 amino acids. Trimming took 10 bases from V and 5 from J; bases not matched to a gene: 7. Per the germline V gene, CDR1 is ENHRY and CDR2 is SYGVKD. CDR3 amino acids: CANRDRGGTGELFF. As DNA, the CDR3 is TGTGCCAACCGGGACAGGGGAGGTACCGGGGAGCTGTTTTTT.

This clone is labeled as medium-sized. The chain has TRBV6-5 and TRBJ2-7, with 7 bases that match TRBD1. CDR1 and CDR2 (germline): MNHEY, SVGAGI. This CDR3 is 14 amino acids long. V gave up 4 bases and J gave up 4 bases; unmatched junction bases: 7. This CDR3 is CASSSGTAFYEQYF. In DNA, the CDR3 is TGTGCCAGCAGTTCCGGGACAGCTTTTTACGAGCAGTACTTC.

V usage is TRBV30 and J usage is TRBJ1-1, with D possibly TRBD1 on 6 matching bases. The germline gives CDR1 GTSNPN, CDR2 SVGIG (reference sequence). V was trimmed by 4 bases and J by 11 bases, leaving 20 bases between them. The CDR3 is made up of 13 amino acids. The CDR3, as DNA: TGTGCCTGGACCCGAGGCGGGGGGCGCGTTGCTTTCTTT. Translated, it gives CAWTRGGGRVAFF.

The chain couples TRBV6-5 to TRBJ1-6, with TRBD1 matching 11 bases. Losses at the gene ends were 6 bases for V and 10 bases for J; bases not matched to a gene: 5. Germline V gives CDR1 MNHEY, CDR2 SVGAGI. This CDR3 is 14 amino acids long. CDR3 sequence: CASRTGTGGSPLHF. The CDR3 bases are TGTGCCAGCAGAACCGGGACAGGGGGATCACCCCTCCACTTT.

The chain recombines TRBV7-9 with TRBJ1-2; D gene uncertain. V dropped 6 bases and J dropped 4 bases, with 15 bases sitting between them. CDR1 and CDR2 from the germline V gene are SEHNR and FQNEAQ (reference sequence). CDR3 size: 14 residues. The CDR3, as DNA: TGTGCCAGCAGTCACGGGTCCTTCACCTATGGCTACACCTTC. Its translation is CASSHGSFTYGYTF.

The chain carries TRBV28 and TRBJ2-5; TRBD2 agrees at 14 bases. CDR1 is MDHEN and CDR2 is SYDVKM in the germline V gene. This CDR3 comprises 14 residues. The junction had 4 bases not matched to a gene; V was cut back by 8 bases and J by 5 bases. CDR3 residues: CASRLAGGRETQYF. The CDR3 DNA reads TGTGCCAGCCGACTAGCGGGAGGGCGCGAGACCCAGTACTTC.

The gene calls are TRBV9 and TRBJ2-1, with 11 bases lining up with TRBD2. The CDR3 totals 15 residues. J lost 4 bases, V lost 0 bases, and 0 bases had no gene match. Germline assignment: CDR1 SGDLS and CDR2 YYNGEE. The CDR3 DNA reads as TGTGCCAGCAGCGTAGTAGCGGGGGGGTACAATGAGCAGTTCTTC. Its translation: CASSVVAGGYNEQFF.

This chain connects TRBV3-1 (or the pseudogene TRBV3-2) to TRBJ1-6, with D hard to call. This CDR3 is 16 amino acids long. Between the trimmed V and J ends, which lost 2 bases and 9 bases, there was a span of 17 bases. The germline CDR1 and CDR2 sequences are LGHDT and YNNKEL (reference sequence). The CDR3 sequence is CASSQSFYGRGSPLHF. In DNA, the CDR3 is TGTGCCAGCAGCCAATCCTTCTACGGGAGAGGTTCACCCCTCCACTTT.

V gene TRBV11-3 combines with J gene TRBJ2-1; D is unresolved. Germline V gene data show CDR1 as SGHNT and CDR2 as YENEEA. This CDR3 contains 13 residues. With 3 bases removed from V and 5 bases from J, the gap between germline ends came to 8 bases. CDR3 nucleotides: TGTGCCAGCAGCTTCACAGCAAACAATGAGCAGTTCTTC. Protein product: CASSFTANNEQFF.

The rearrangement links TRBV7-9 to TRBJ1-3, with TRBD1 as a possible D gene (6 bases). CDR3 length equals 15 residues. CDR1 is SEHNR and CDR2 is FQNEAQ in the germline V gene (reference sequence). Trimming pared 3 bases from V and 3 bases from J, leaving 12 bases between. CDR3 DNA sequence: TGTGCCAGCAGCTTCACCGGGACAAATGGAAACACCATATATTTT. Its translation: CASSFTGTNGNTIYF.

CDR3 bases: TGTGCCAGCAGACCAATCCAGGGGAATCAGCCCCAGCATTTT. The encoded protein is CASRPIQGNQPQHF. This chain uses TRBV7-9 with TRBJ1-5; tentative D call: TRBD1 (6 bases). Germline V CDR1 and CDR2: SEHNR, FQNEAQ (reference sequence). This CDR3 region has 14 residues. V was shortened by 6 bases and J by 4 bases, with 13 bases between the two germline ends.

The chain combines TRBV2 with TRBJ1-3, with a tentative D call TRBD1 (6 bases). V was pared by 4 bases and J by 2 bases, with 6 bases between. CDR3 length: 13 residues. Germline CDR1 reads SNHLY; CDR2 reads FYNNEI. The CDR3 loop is CASSGDTGNTIYF. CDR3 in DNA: TGTGCCAGCAGTGGGGACACTGGAAACACCATATATTTT.

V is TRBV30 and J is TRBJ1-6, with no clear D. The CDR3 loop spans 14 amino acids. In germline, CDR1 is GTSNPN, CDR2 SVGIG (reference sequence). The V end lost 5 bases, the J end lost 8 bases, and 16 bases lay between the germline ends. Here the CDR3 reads CAWGRTGRDSPLHF. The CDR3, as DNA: TGTGCCTGGGGAAGGACGGGAAGGGATTCACCCCTCCACTTT.

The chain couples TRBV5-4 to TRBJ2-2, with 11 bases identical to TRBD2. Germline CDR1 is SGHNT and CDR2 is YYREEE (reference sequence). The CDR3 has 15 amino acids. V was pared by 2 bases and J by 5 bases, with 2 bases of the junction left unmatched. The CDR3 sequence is CASSLRTSGTGELFF. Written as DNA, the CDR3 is TGTGCCAGCAGCTTAAGGACTAGCGGGACCGGGGAGCTGTTTTTT.

DNA for the CDR3: TGCGCCAGCAGTGAGTCTACAGGGAACTATGGCTACACCTTC. It yields the protein CASSESTGNYGYTF. The gene calls are TRBV10-2 and TRBJ1-2; tentative D call: TRBD1 (6 bases). V was clipped by 0 bases and J by 2 bases, with 7 bases between them. The CDR3 length is 14 residues. CDR1 is WSHSY and CDR2 is SAAADI in the germline V gene.

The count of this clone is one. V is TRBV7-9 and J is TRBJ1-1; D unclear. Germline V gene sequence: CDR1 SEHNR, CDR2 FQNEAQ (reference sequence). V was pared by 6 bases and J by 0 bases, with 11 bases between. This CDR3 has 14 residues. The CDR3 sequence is CASSHSPMNTEAFF. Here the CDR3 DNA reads TGTGCCAGCAGTCACAGTCCGATGAACACTGAAGCTTTCTTT.

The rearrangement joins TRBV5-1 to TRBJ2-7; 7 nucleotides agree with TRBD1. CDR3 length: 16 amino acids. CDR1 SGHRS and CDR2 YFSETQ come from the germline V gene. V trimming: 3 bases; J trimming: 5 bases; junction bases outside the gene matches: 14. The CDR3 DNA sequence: TGCGCCAGCAGCTCGATCAACAGGGGCCAGTCGGACGAGCAGTACTTC. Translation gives CASSSINRGQSDEQYF.